The 30 T cell receptor beta chains below were found in one sample sequenced in a study of cytomegalovirus exposure and HLA in healthy donors. PCR amplification relied on 60 Vbeta primers (plus 13 Jbeta primers). The protocol was immunoSEQ multiplex PCR, while the TCRdb copy is restricted to in-frame clones and leaves out a portion. The table lists about 46,000 clones. Source material: PBMCs. The receptors here all came from a middle-aged woman in good health and CMV-seronegative.

The J gene is TRBJ2-7, the V gene TRBV19; TRBD2 matches at 9 bases. Looked up from germline, CDR1 is LNHDA and CDR2 is SQIVND (reference sequence). J lost 3 bases, V lost 6 bases, and 3 bases had no gene match. The CDR3 contains 13 residues. The CDR3 nucleotides are TGTGCCAGTAGCACGACTAGCGGCTACGAGCAGTACTTC. Its translation is CASSTTSGYEQYF.

The chain uses TRBV7-2 and TRBJ2-5, with TRBD1 identical over 7 bases. CDR3 length equals 15 residues. The junction had 10 bases not matched to a gene; V was cut back by 4 bases and J by 5 bases. Germline V gene data show CDR1 as SGHTA and CDR2 as FQGNSA. The CDR3: CASSSLQGYRETQYF. The CDR3 DNA is TGTGCCAGCAGCTCGTTACAGGGGTATCGGGAGACCCAGTACTTC.

The V gene is TRBV2, the J gene TRBJ2-7, with D possibly being TRBD1 (5 bases). Trimming removed 9 bases at V and 2 bases at J, with 17 bases between. The CDR3 spans 14 residues. Germline V gene data show CDR1 as SNHLY and CDR2 as FYNNEI. This CDR3 is CASQRTFATYEQYF. The CDR3 bases are TGTGCCAGTCAACGGACATTCGCTACCTACGAGCAGTACTTC.

The V and J genes are TRBV15 and TRBJ1-1; a possible D gene is TRBD1 (5 bases). This CDR3 contains 15 residues. Trimming removed 1 base at V and 2 bases at J, with 11 bases between. Per germline, CDR1 LNHNV and CDR2 YYDKDF (reference sequence). CDR3 protein: CATSRVRQGNTEAFF. In DNA, the CDR3 is TGTGCCACCAGCAGAGTTCGGCAGGGAAACACTGAAGCTTTCTTT. The full variable domain, its missing parts supplied by reference TRBV15 and TRBJ1-1, is DAMVIQNPRYQVTQFGKPVTLSCSQTLNHNVMYWYQQKSSQAPKLLFHYYDKDFNNEADTPDNFQSRRPNTSFCFLDIRSPGLGDTAMYLCATSRVRQGNTEAFFGQGTRLTVV.

V gene TRBV7-2 combines with J gene TRBJ1-5; D is undetermined. Germline lookup yields CDR1 SGHTA and CDR2 FQGNSA. This CDR3 contains 14 residues. Deletions cut 0 bases from V and 3 bases from J, with 6 bases between. The CDR3 DNA is TGTGCCAGCAGCTTAGCGCGCTCCAATCAGCCCCAGCATTTT. It translates to CASSLARSNQPQHF.

Of note for this clone: Compared with germline, one end of the junction differs, possibly owing to a read error. This chain connects TRBV5-1 to TRBJ2-5; D perhaps matches TRBD1 (5 bases). Per the germline V gene, CDR1 is SGHRS and CDR2 is YFSETQ. The CDR3 loop spans 14 amino acids. The CDR3: CASSLAQAGENQYF. The CDR3, as DNA: TGCGCCAGCAGCTTGGCACAGGCTGGCGAGAACCAGTACTTC. The variable domain in full, completed from reference TRBV5-1 and TRBJ2-5, reads KAGVTQTPRYLIKTRGQQVTLSCSPISGHRSVSWYQQTPGQGLQFLFEYFSETQRNKGNFPGRFSGRQFSNSRSEMNVSTLELGDSALYLCASSLAQAGENQYFGPGTRLLVL.

By frequency, this clone registers medium-sized. The rearrangement uses TRBV27 and TRBJ1-1; D is perhaps TRBD1 (5 bases). Trimming left V 5 bases short and J 6 bases short, with 16 bases between. This CDR3 has 14 residues. Germline V gene data show CDR1 as MNHEY and CDR2 as SMNVEV (reference sequence). The CDR3 nucleotides read TGTGCCAGCAGTCCCTCTCCGGGGGAGGCTGAAGCTTTCTTT. This encodes CASSPSPGEAEAFF.

The rearrangement links TRBV28 to TRBJ1-5; D is perhaps TRBD1 (6 bases). The CDR3 has 18 amino acids. Germline V lookup: CDR1 MDHEN, CDR2 SYDVKM. V lost 2 bases, J lost 1 base, and 18 bases lay in between. The CDR3 region has the DNA TGTGCCAGCAGTTTAGGACTCAGGGGCGGTGGGAGCAATCAGCCCCAGCATTTT. It codes for CASSLGLRGGGSNQPQHF.

The chain is built from TRBV5-6 and TRBJ2-1, with TRBD2 matching over 10 bases. The V and J ends lost 4 bases and 4 bases, in that order; junction bases with no gene match: 14. The CDR3 has 18 residues. Germline V CDR1 and CDR2: SGHDT, YYEEEE. CDR3 region: CASSPSLGSGRLYNEQFF. In DNA form, the CDR3 reads TGTGCCAGCAGCCCGTCCTTAGGTAGCGGGAGGTTGTACAATGAGCAGTTCTTC. Filled out from reference TRBV5-6 and TRBJ2-1, the complete variable domain reads DAGVTQSPTHLIKTRGQQVTLRCSPKSGHDTVSWYQQALGQGPQFIFQYYEEEERQRGNFPDRFSGHQFPNYSSELNVNALLLGDSALYLCASSPSLGSGRLYNEQFFGPGTRLTVL.

The chain combines TRBV7-9 with TRBJ1-1; D is undetermined. Germline CDR1 SEHNR, CDR2 FQNEAQ (reference sequence). The germline V and J ends were trimmed by 1 base and 0 bases, with 6 bases remaining between them. The CDR3 sequence is 14 residues long. The CDR3 DNA reads TGTGCCAGCAGCTTAGACGGGATGAACACTGAAGCTTTCTTT. Translated: CASSLDGMNTEAFF.

The rearrangement joins TRBV13 to TRBJ2-1, with TRBD2 matching 9 bases. J lost 6 bases, V lost 2 bases, and 17 bases had no gene match. CDR1 PRHDT and CDR2 FYEKMQ come from the germline V gene (reference sequence). The CDR3 extends over 19 amino acids. Written as DNA, the CDR3 is TGTGCCAGCAGCTTAAACTCTAGGGGGTATAGCGGGAGTATCAATGAGCAGTTCTTC. Protein product: CASSLNSRGYSGSINEQFF.

The chain links TRBV11-2 to TRBJ2-7; 9 bases map to TRBD1. Germline V gene lookup returns CDR1 SGHAT and CDR2 FQNNGV. CDR3 length: 16 amino acids. Trimming at V came to 3 bases and at J to 0 bases, leaving 6 bases not matched to a gene. This CDR3 is CASSFGGDRASYEQYF. The CDR3 DNA sequence: TGTGCCAGCAGCTTTGGGGGGGACAGGGCCTCCTACGAGCAGTACTTC.

The chain uses TRBV29-1 and TRBJ2-3, with TRBD1 matching 8 bases. The CDR3 totals 13 residues. V was clipped by 6 bases and J by 4 bases; unmatched bases: 6. The germline V gene encodes CDR1 SQVTM and CDR2 ANQGSEA. The CDR3 is CSVSDRAPDTQYF. The CDR3 bases are TGCAGCGTCTCGGACAGGGCCCCAGATACGCAGTATTTT.

The J gene is TRBJ2-7, the V gene TRBV4-2, with 14 positions matching TRBD2. J gave up 0 bases and V 2 bases, and 6 bases lay outside the gene matches. The CDR3 is 18 residues long. In germline, CDR1 is LGHNA, CDR2 YNFKEQ. The CDR3 bases are TGTGCCAGCAGCCAAATGGGACTAGCGGGAGAACTCTCCTACGAGCAGTACTTC. It is translated as CASSQMGLAGELSYEQYF.

V is TRBV18 and J is TRBJ1-1, with D perhaps TRBD1 (5 bases). This CDR3 has 13 amino acids. V lost 3 bases and J 2 bases, leaving 7 bases between the germline ends. The germline V gene has CDR1 KGHSH and CDR2 LQKENI. DNA of the CDR3: TGTGCCAGCTCACCCACAGGAAACACTGAAGCTTTCTTT. It codes for CASSPTGNTEAFF. Full variable domain (outside the CDR3, taken from reference TRBV18 and TRBJ1-1): NAGVMQNPRHLVRRRGQEARLRCSPMKGHSHVYWYRQLPEEGLKFMVYLQKENIIDESGMPKERFSAEFPKEGPSILRIQQVVRGDSAAYFCASSPTGNTEAFFGQGTRLTVV.

This chain joins TRBV11-3 and TRBJ2-3; 7 bases are shared with TRBD2. The CDR3 covers 13 residues. The germline V gene encodes CDR1 SGHNT and CDR2 YENEEA. The junction had 9 bases not matched to a gene; V was cut back by 5 bases and J by 10 bases. DNA of the CDR3: TGTGCCAGCAGCCCACCGACTAGCAAGGCGCAGTATTTT. It is translated as CASSPPTSKAQYF.

This sequence joins TRBV2 and TRBJ2-2; TRBD1 matches 8 bases. Unmatched junction bases numbered 12, after V lost 11 bases and J lost 4 bases. CDR3 size: 15 residues. CDR1 is SNHLY, CDR2 FYNNEI, per germline. CDR3 sequence: CASSPGGAFTGELFF. CDR3 bases: TGTGCCTCGTCGCCAGGGGGCGCCTTCACCGGGGAGCTGTTTTTT.

The genes are TRBV28 and TRBJ2-3; TRBD2 aligns across 11 bases. From germline, CDR1 is MDHEN and CDR2 SYDVKM. The CDR3 is made up of 15 amino acids. V shed 4 bases and J 8 bases; nucleotides not matched to a gene: 8. CDR3 nucleotides: TGTGCCAGCAGTTCGCCGGGACTAGCGGTGGGTACGCAGTATTTT. Amino acids: CASSSPGLAVGTQYF.

V usage is TRBV20-1 and J usage is TRBJ2-1; 8 bases are a match to TRBD1. The CDR3 is 11 residues long. The ends lost 3 bases at V and 14 bases at J; junction bases unmatched: 6. Per the germline V gene, CDR1 is DFQATT and CDR2 is SNEGSKA (reference sequence). The CDR3 spells CSARGQVVEFF. The CDR3 coding sequence is TGCAGTGCTAGGGGACAGGTCGTCGAGTTCTTC.

This chain joins TRBV5-4 and TRBJ1-1, with TRBD1 identical over 10 bases. Trimming at V came to 5 bases and at J to 3 bases, leaving 10 bases not matched to a gene. CDR1 and CDR2 from the germline V gene are SGHNT and YYREEE (reference sequence). The CDR3 has 16 residues. CDR3 residues: CASRGDRGLGYTEAFF. The CDR3 DNA sequence: TGTGCCAGCAGGGGCGACAGGGGGCTAGGATACACTGAAGCTTTCTTT. Full variable domain (remainder filled in from reference TRBV5-4 and TRBJ1-1): ETGVTQSPTHLIKTRGQQVTLRCSSQSGHNTVSWYQQALGQGPQFIFQYYREEENGRGNFPPRFSGLQFPNYSSELNVNALELDDSALYLCASRGDRGLGYTEAFFGQGTRLTVV.

V usage is TRBV7-9 and J usage is TRBJ2-5; 7 nucleotides line up with TRBD2. CDR1 is SEHNR, CDR2 FQNEAQ, per germline (reference sequence). The CDR3 sequence is 18 residues long. Losses at the gene ends were 7 bases for V and 1 base for J; bases not matched to a gene: 18. The CDR3 DNA reads TGTGCCAGCACCGATTGGGGGGGAAAGCGGGGATCCCAAGAGACCCAGTACTTC. Its protein product is CASTDWGGKRGSQETQYF.

This chain uses TRBV6-5 with TRBJ2-7; 7 nucleotides agree with TRBD1. The V segment lost 4 bases and the J segment 2 bases; nucleotides outside the gene matches: 8. The CDR3 contains 15 residues. Looked up from germline, CDR1 is MNHEY and CDR2 is SVGAGI. The CDR3 coding sequence is TGTGCCAGCAGTTCGTTTAGGGACAGAACCTACGAGCAGTACTTC. Amino acids: CASSSFRDRTYEQYF.

The rearrangement joins TRBV7-8 to TRBJ2-4; a weak D match, TRBD2 (7 bases). CDR1 SGHVS and CDR2 FQNEAQ come from the germline V gene. V lost 5 bases, J lost 3 bases, and 20 bases lay in between. The CDR3 length is 17 residues. CDR3 residues: CASSIRSGGSGKNIQYF. In DNA, the CDR3 is TGTGCCAGCAGCATTAGATCGGGGGGCTCGGGCAAAAACATTCAGTACTTC. The whole variable domain, filled in from reference TRBV7-8 and TRBJ2-4, reads GAGVSQSPRYKVAKRGQDVALRCDPISGHVSLFWYQQALGQGPEFLTYFQNEAQLDKSGLPSDRFFAERPEGSVSTLKIQRTQQEDSAVYLCASSIRSGGSGKNIQYFGAGTRLSVL.

The V and J genes are TRBV6-5 and TRBJ1-2; the match to TRBD1 covers 8 bases. The CDR3 runs 14 residues. In germline, CDR1 is MNHEY, CDR2 SVGAGI. V lost 8 bases and J lost 8; bases outside the gene matches: 13. CDR3 coding DNA: TGTGCCAGCGGCAGGGGGCGCGGGGTTGGAGGCTACACCTTC. This translates into CASGRGRGVGGYTF.

This sequence joins TRBV27 and TRBJ2-1; 13 bases map to TRBD2. V dropped 7 bases and J dropped 0; count of bases not matched to a gene: 12. The CDR3 length is 19 residues. In germline, CDR1 is MNHEY, CDR2 SMNVEV (reference sequence). The CDR3 sequence is CASKEVGLAGPSSYNEQFF. CDR3 nucleotide sequence: TGTGCCAGCAAGGAGGTGGGACTAGCGGGACCGAGCTCCTACAATGAGCAGTTCTTC.

V gene TRBV6-5 combines with J gene TRBJ1-2, with 10 bases that match TRBD1. The J segment lost 6 bases and the V segment lost 2 bases, leaving 6 bases of the junction unmatched. CDR3 size: 15 residues. Germline assignment: CDR1 MNHEY and CDR2 SVGAGI. The CDR3 coding sequence is TGTGCCAGCAGTTACGAGGGACAGGGGCGCAATGGCTACACCTTC. Translating gives CASSYEGQGRNGYTF.

CDR3 region: CASHTQGEPSYEQYF. In nucleotides, the CDR3 is TGTGCCAGCCACACACAAGGGGAACCCTCCTACGAGCAGTACTTC. This chain links TRBV28 with TRBJ2-7, with a weak D call TRBD1 (5 bases). The CDR3 extends over 15 amino acids. The V and J ends lost 8 bases and 0 bases respectively, with 17 bases between them. Germline CDR1 reads MDHEN; CDR2 reads SYDVKM. Based on the CDR3 plus reference TRBV28 and TRBJ2-7, the full variable domain is DVKVTQSSRYLVKRTGEKVFLECVQDMDHENMFWYRQDPGLGLRLIYFSYDVKMKEKGDIPEGYSVSREKKERFSLILESASTNQTSMYLCASHTQGEPSYEQYFGPGTRLTVT.

The chain carries TRBV4-1 and TRBJ2-2; D is possibly TRBD1 (5 bases). Germline V gene lookup returns CDR1 MGHRA and CDR2 YSYEKL. Trimming took off 3 bases at V and 4 bases at J, with 15 bases between the two ends. The CDR3 sequence is 16 residues long. CDR3 nucleotides: TGCGCCAGCAGCCAGACCCCATGGGGCAGCACCGGGGAGCTGTTTTTT. The encoded protein is CASSQTPWGSTGELFF.

The chain carries TRBV7-6 and TRBJ2-1, with 7 bases aligning to TRBD2. With V trimmed by 10 bases and J by 5 bases, 8 bases remained unmatched. The CDR3 runs 13 residues. Germline CDR1 reads SGHVS; CDR2 reads FNYEAQ. CDR3 in amino acids: CATSRGEDNEQFF. The CDR3 bases are TGTGCCACCTCCCGGGGGGAGGACAATGAGCAGTTCTTC.

The V gene is TRBV7-3, the J gene TRBJ1-1; no reliable D call. Germline CDR1 reads SGHTA; CDR2 reads FQGTGA. Between the trimmed V and J ends, which lost 1 base and 9 bases, there was a span of 12 bases. The CDR3 covers 13 residues. The CDR3: CASSLRQGAQAFF. In nucleotides, the CDR3 is TGTGCCAGCAGCTTAAGGCAAGGAGCCCAAGCTTTCTTT.